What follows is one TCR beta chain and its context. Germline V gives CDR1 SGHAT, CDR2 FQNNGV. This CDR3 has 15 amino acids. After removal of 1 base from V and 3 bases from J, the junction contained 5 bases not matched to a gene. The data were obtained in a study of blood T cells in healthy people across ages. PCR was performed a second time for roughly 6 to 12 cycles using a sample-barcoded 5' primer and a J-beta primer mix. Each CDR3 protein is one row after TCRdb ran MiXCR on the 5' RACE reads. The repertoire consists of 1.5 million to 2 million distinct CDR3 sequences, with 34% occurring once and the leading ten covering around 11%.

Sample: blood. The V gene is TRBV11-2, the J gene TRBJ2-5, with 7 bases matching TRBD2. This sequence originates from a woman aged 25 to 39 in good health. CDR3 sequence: CASSLGTAGKETQYF. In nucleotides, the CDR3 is TGTGCCAGCAGCTTAGGCACAGCGGGGAAAGAGACCCAGTACTTC.